The 23 T cell receptor beta chains listed next were all sequenced from one sample in a study of T-cell reconstitution after alpha-beta-depleted transplantation in children. Unique molecular identifiers tagged the TCRbeta library. TCRdb reanalysed the PCR reads using MiXCR and keeps one entry per CDR3 protein. The data show about 98,000 distinct CDR3 sequences, about 5.6% seen once. The material was PBMCs, mostly from graft donor cells, obtained 60 days after TCRalphabeta/CD19-depleted stem cell transplant. Source of these receptors: a female patient aged 2-9 years who had a stem cell transplant for Fanconi anemia, so the T cells may come from the graft donor.

This clonotype was seen more than once but under ten times. The CDR3 nucleotides are TGCGCCAGCAGCGCGGGACTAGTCCGAGAGACCCAGTACTTC. Translation: CASSAGLVRETQYF. This chain joins TRBV5-1 and TRBJ2-5; 8 bases align to TRBD2. Germline CDR1 reads SGHRS; CDR2 reads YFSETQ. The junction had 6 bases not matched to a gene; V was cut back by 4 bases and J by 4 bases. The CDR3 is 14 residues long.

This clonotype was counted at least ten times. This rearrangement joins TRBV28 to TRBJ2-3; D may match TRBD1 or TRBD2 (6 bases each). Trimming removed 5 bases at V and 0 bases at J, with 15 bases between. The CDR3 loop spans 16 amino acids. Germline assignment: CDR1 MDHEN and CDR2 SYDVKM. The CDR3 DNA reads TGTGCCAGCAGTCCCCCCCGGGGGCGTAGCACAGATACGCAGTATTTT. This encodes CASSPPRGRSTDTQYF.

This clonotype has at least ten counts. The chain links TRBV30 to TRBJ2-2, with a weak D call TRBD2 (5 bases). Germline CDR1 and CDR2: GTSNPN and SVGIG (reference sequence). This CDR3 spans 12 amino acids. V lost 1 base, J lost 5 bases, and 5 bases lay in between. This CDR3 is CAWSGGTGELFF. The CDR3 nucleotides read TGTGCCTGGAGTGGAGGGACCGGGGAGCTGTTTTTT. Full variable domain (rest looked up from reference TRBV30 and TRBJ2-2): SQTIHQWPATLVQPVGSPLSLECTVEGTSNPNLYWYRQAAGRGLQLLFYSVGIGQISSEVPQNLSASRPQDRQFILSSKKLLLSDSGFYLCAWSGGTGELFFGEGSRLTVL.

This clonotype was detected ten times or more. The chain links TRBV6-2 or TRBV6-3 to TRBJ2-1; TRBD2 matches 7 bases. Germline CDR1 is MNHEY and CDR2 is SVGEGT. The J segment lost 1 base and the V segment lost 0 bases, leaving 3 bases of the junction unmatched. The CDR3 sequence is 16 residues long. CDR3 in amino acids: CASSYSLAASYNEQFF. DNA of the CDR3: TGTGCCAGCAGTTACTCTCTAGCGGCGTCCTACAATGAGCAGTTCTTC.

At least ten counts were recorded for this clonotype. The CDR3 is CASSPAGGLSNEQFF. The DNA for the CDR3 is TGTGCCAGCAGCCCTGCGGGGGGGCTAAGCAATGAGCAGTTCTTC. V and J are TRBV5-5 and TRBJ2-1; TRBD2 matches at 9 bases. The J segment lost 6 bases and the V segment lost 4 bases, leaving 8 bases of the junction unmatched. Germline CDR1 reads SGHKS; CDR2 reads YYEKEE (reference sequence). The CDR3 is made up of 15 amino acids.

In its sample, this clonotype was seen many times. The J gene is TRBJ2-5, the V gene TRBV5-5; 7 bases map to TRBD1. The CDR3 runs to 17 residues. CDR1 SGHKS and CDR2 YYEKEE come from the germline V gene (reference sequence). The trim removed 0 bases at V and 0 bases at J, leaving 8 bases unmatched. The CDR3 DNA is TGTGCCAGCAGCTTGGTTACCCTGACAGGGTACCAAGAGACCCAGTACTTC. Translating it yields CASSLVTLTGYQETQYF.

This clonotype showed up many times. DNA for the CDR3: TGTGCCAGCAGCCGACAGGGTTTCTATGGCTACACCTTC. Its protein is CASSRQGFYGYTF. The chain links TRBV3-1 to TRBJ1-2; 7 bases are a match to TRBD1. CDR3 length: 13 residues. With V trimmed by 4 bases and J by 4 bases, 3 bases remained unmatched. Germline V gene lookup returns CDR1 LGHDT and CDR2 YNNKEL (reference sequence). The variable domain in full, with the rest retrieved from reference TRBV3-1 and TRBJ1-2, is DTAVSQTPKYLVTQMGNDKSIKCEQNLGHDTMYWYKQDSKKFLKIMFSYNNKELIINETVPNRFSPKSPDKAHLNLHINSLELGDSAVYFCASSRQGFYGYTFGSGTRLTVV.

This clonotype has at least ten counts. The J gene is TRBJ2-3, the V gene TRBV4-1, with 12 bases that match TRBD2. The CDR3 length is 17 residues. Trimming at V came to 1 base and at J to 2 bases, leaving 4 bases not matched to a gene. In germline, CDR1 is MGHRA, CDR2 YSYEKL. The DNA for the CDR3 is TGCGCCAGCAGCCAAGGCCGACTAGCGGGAGTCACAGATACGCAGTATTTT. Its translation is CASSQGRLAGVTDTQYF.

This clonotype was seen only a few times. The chain links TRBV3-1 to TRBJ2-1; 9 positions agree with TRBD2. CDR1 is LGHDT, CDR2 YNNKEL, per germline (reference sequence). The CDR3 length is 17 residues. Trimming took 1 base from V and 7 from J; bases not matched to a gene: 11. The CDR3 coding sequence is TGTGCCAGCAGCCAAGGTCCTGGCGGGAGGGCGAGGAATGAGCAGTTCTTC. Its translation is CASSQGPGGRARNEQFF.

This clonotype occurred a few times. CDR3 in amino acids: CASSSGYRTTYGYTF. The CDR3 DNA is TGCGCCAGCAGCTCCGGATACCGGACAACCTATGGCTACACCTTC. The chain has TRBV5-1 and TRBJ1-2; tentative D call: TRBD1 (5 bases). CDR3 length: 15 amino acids. The germline V and J ends were trimmed by 3 bases and 4 bases, with 16 bases remaining between them. Germline V CDR1 and CDR2: SGHRS, YFSETQ.

This clonotype was counted many times. The gene calls are TRBV7-6 and TRBJ2-7; perhaps TRBD2 as D (6 bases). Trimming left V 1 base short and J 3 bases short, with 19 bases between. From germline, CDR1 is SGHVS and CDR2 FNYEAQ. This CDR3 contains 17 residues. The CDR3 region is CASSLGTSKSIHYEQYF. In DNA, the CDR3 is TGTGCCAGCAGCTTAGGAACTAGCAAGAGTATTCACTACGAGCAGTACTTC.

This clonotype was detected many times. The genes are TRBV5-1 and TRBJ2-2, with D maybe TRBD1 (5 bases). CDR1 SGHRS and CDR2 YFSETQ come from the germline V gene. The CDR3 loop spans 14 amino acids. Between the trimmed V and J ends, which lost 4 bases and 8 bases, there was a span of 15 bases. The CDR3 DNA follows: TGCGCCAGCAGCCTCCTAACAGGAGCGGGGGAGCTGTTTTTT. Amino acids: CASSLLTGAGELFF.

This clonotype has just a few counts. V and J are TRBV5-4 and TRBJ2-3; 11 nucleotides agree with TRBD2. The trim removed 6 bases at V and 11 bases at J, leaving 5 bases unmatched. Germline CDR1 reads SGHNT; CDR2 reads YYREEE (reference sequence). The CDR3 has 12 amino acids. For the CDR3, the DNA is TGTGCCAGCATGCTAGCGGGGGGCCAGCAGTATTTT. Protein sequence: CASMLAGGQQYF.

In its sample, this clonotype was seen a few times. The DNA of the CDR3 is TGTGCCAGCAGCCAATTACAGGGAACAGCCCTAAACATTCAGTACTTC. Translation: CASSQLQGTALNIQYF. The gene calls are TRBV4-2 and TRBJ2-4; D perhaps matches TRBD1 (6 bases). The CDR3 consists of 16 residues. Germline V gives CDR1 LGHNA, CDR2 YNFKEQ. V lost 2 bases to trimming and J lost 6 bases, with 17 bases between them.

This chain connects TRBV3-1 to TRBJ1-2; TRBD1 might be the D (5 bases). In germline, CDR1 is LGHDT, CDR2 YNNKEL (reference sequence). The CDR3 length is 13 residues. Trimming stripped 3 bases from V and 2 bases from J, with 7 bases between. CDR3: CASSQGRNYGYTF. In DNA, the CDR3 is TGTGCCAGCAGCCAGGGGCGCAACTATGGCTACACCTTC.

This clonotype came up a few times. In nucleotides, the CDR3 is TGTGCCACCAGTTTGCAGGGCGAGACCCAGTACTTC. This sequence encodes CATSLQGETQYF. The V call is TRBV24-1, the J call TRBJ2-5; D perhaps matches TRBD1 (5 bases). V lost 6 bases, J lost 5 bases, and 9 bases lay in between. The CDR3 is 12 amino acids. In germline, CDR1 is KGHDR, CDR2 SFDVKD.

This clonotype has a count of ten or more. The V call is TRBV7-9, the J call TRBJ2-5; 8 bases line up with TRBD2. Trimming removed 1 base from V and 2 bases from J; junction bases left unmatched: 3. The CDR3 sequence is 15 residues long. Germline CDR1 SEHNR, CDR2 FQNEAQ (reference sequence). This CDR3 reads CASSLEAGAQETQYF. The CDR3, as DNA: TGTGCCAGCAGCTTAGAAGCGGGGGCTCAAGAGACCCAGTACTTC. Based on the CDR3 plus reference TRBV7-9 and TRBJ2-5, the full variable domain is DTGVSQNPRHKITKRGQNVTFRCDPISEHNRLYWYRQTLGQGPEFLTYFQNEAQLEKSRLLSDRFSAERPKGSFSTLEIQRTEQGDSAMYLCASSLEAGAQETQYFGPGTRLLVL.

This clonotype was detected only a few times. The rearrangement joins TRBV7-2 to TRBJ2-5; 14 bases line up with TRBD2. This CDR3 is 17 amino acids long. The junction had 10 bases not matched to a gene; V was cut back by 5 bases and J by 5 bases. The germline V gene has CDR1 SGHTA and CDR2 FQGNSA. CDR3 loop: CASSHGLAGGRGETQYF. Written as DNA, the CDR3 is TGTGCCAGCAGCCATGGACTAGCGGGGGGAAGAGGGGAGACCCAGTACTTC. The full variable domain, in which reference TRBV7-2 and TRBJ2-5 provide the parts outside the CDR3, is GAGVSQSPSNKVTEKGKDVELRCDPISGHTALYWYRQSLGQGLEFLIYFQGNSAPDKSGLPSDRFSAERTGGSVSTLTIQRTQQEDSAVYLCASSHGLAGGRGETQYFGPGTRLLVL.

The sample holds many counts of this clonotype. This chain joins TRBV12-3 or TRBV12-4 and TRBJ2-7; 8 nucleotides match TRBD2. This CDR3 region has 14 residues. V trimming: 8 bases; J trimming: 0 bases; junction bases outside the gene matches: 6. The CDR3 DNA follows: TGTGCCAGCGGGGGTGGGACTAGCTCCTACGAGCAGTACTTC. Its translation is CASGGGTSSYEQYF.

This clonotype appeared many times. The chain's CDR3 is CSVYDRGLYEQYF. CDR3 in DNA: TGCAGCGTCTATGACAGGGGGCTCTACGAGCAGTACTTC. This chain links TRBV29-1 with TRBJ2-7; TRBD1 matches 10 bases. The V and J ends lost 6 bases and 3 bases, in that order; junction bases with no gene match: 5. The CDR3 is made up of 13 amino acids. Germline V gives CDR1 SQVTM, CDR2 ANQGSEA.

V usage is TRBV20-1 and J usage is TRBJ2-3, with 8 bases fitting TRBD2. Trimming cost V 1 base and J 10 bases; bases outside gene matches: 10. CDR1 is DFQATT and CDR2 is SNEGSKA in the germline V gene (reference sequence). This CDR3 contains 14 residues. CDR3 nucleotides: TGCAGTGCTAGAGTTCGGAGGGCTAGCGGGTCGCAGTATTTT. Translating it yields CSARVRRASGSQYF.

This sequence joins TRBV7-9 and TRBJ2-7, with 9 bases matching TRBD1. After removal of 2 bases from V and 5 bases from J, the junction contained 7 bases not matched to a gene. The germline CDR1 and CDR2 sequences are SEHNR and FQNEAQ (reference sequence). There are 15 residues in the CDR3. CDR3: CASSLRLRDRDEQYF. CDR3 DNA: TGTGCCAGCAGCTTACGTCTAAGGGACAGGGACGAGCAGTACTTC.

This clonotype was seen ten or more times. The rearrangement joins TRBV5-1 to TRBJ2-1; TRBD2 matches 15 bases. This CDR3 has 17 amino acids. Germline lookup yields CDR1 SGHRS and CDR2 YFSETQ. V lost 3 bases to trimming and J lost 7 bases; unmatched junction nucleotides: 8. As DNA, the CDR3 is TGCGCCAGCAGCTCGGGACTAGCGGGGGGTATAGGAAATGAGCAGTTCTTC. This encodes CASSSGLAGGIGNEQFF.